One and the same sample provided the 8 T cell receptor beta chains below, sequenced in a study of OX40 agonist ivuxolimab in advanced cancers. Assay: immunoSEQ multiplex PCR; the TCRdb copy retains only in-frame clones and omits some. The sample holds around 58,000 clones; less than 90% are singletons and the top ten take around 30%. The sample in question was CD4+ or CD8+ T cells sorted from blood, obtained in a trial of the OX40 agonist ivuxolimab. These receptors all come from an adult with an advanced solid tumor such as melanoma, head and neck, liver or kidney cancer.

The V call is TRBV5-8, the J call TRBJ1-3, with D perhaps TRBD1 (6 bases). The ends were cut back, 2 bases at V and 4 bases at J, with 10 bases in the middle. This CDR3 contains 14 residues. CDR1 is SGHTS, CDR2 YDEGEE, per germline. For the CDR3, the DNA is TGTGCCAGCAGCTTTGGCAGGGGAGGAAACACCATATATTTT. Encoded protein: CASSFGRGGNTIYF.

This clone was detected only a few times. The sample carries other DNA sequences with the same CDR3. This chain joins TRBV10-2 and TRBJ1-5, with D maybe TRBD1 (5 bases). V was trimmed by 2 bases and J by 7 bases, leaving 9 bases between them. Per germline, CDR1 WSHSY and CDR2 SAAADI. This CDR3 is built from 13 residues. The CDR3 is CASSEGARQPQHF. CDR3 bases: TGCGCCAGCAGTGAGGGGGCACGGCAGCCCCAGCATTTT.

The V and J genes are TRBV6-6 and TRBJ2-7, with 7 bases lining up with TRBD1. Germline values: CDR1 MNHNY, CDR2 SVGAGI (reference sequence). Trimming cost V 6 bases and J 3 bases; bases outside gene matches: 5. CDR3 size: 13 residues. The CDR3 region has the DNA TGTGCCAGCAGCCCGGGACAGTTCTACGAGCAGTACTTC. Translation: CASSPGQFYEQYF.

This chain links TRBV4-3 with TRBJ2-7, with unresolved D. The CDR3 is made up of 15 amino acids. The V end lost 5 bases, the J end lost 0 bases, and 14 bases lay between the germline ends. Looked up from germline, CDR1 is LGHNA and CDR2 is YSLEER. DNA for the CDR3: TGCGCCAGCAGCTCTCAATACAGAAGCTCCTACGAGCAGTACTTC. It translates to CASSSQYRSSYEQYF.

The gene calls are TRBV6-5 and TRBJ2-5, with 7 bases matching TRBD1. The J call is in doubt because the DNA end fits TRBJ2-7 better. CDR3 length equals 14 residues. The germline CDR1 and CDR2 sequences are MNHEY and SVGAGI. The CDR3 DNA sequence: TGTGCCAGCCAGCAGGACAGGCGAACCTACGAGCAGTACTTC. Translation: CASQQDRRTYEQYF.

V usage is TRBV19 and J usage is TRBJ2-2, with 7 bases that match TRBD1. V lost 6 bases and J lost 3; bases outside the gene matches: 4. The CDR3 loop spans 14 amino acids. In germline, CDR1 is LNHDA, CDR2 SQIVND (reference sequence). The CDR3, as DNA: TGTGCCAGTAGGACAGGGTCGGACACCGGGGAGCTGTTTTTT. It yields the protein CASRTGSDTGELFF.

V and J are TRBV7-9 and TRBJ1-1; 8 nucleotides match TRBD1. This CDR3 spans 15 amino acids. The V segment lost 4 bases and the J segment 6 bases; nucleotides outside the gene matches: 10. Looked up from germline, CDR1 is SEHNR and CDR2 is FQNEAQ (reference sequence). The CDR3 sequence: CASSSRQGRRAEAFF. In DNA form, the CDR3 reads TGTGCCAGCAGCTCCCGACAGGGGAGAAGGGCTGAAGCTTTCTTT.

This chain connects TRBV5-6 to TRBJ1-2, with D possibly being TRBD1 (6 bases). Germline-derived CDR1 and CDR2 are SGHDT and YYEEEE. There are 19 residues in the CDR3. Trimming stripped 4 bases from V and 4 bases from J, with 29 bases between. In nucleotides, the CDR3 is TGTGCCAGCAGCCCCGGGGGGTTACAGGGTTCGAGACGTGTCTATGGCTACACCTTC. Protein: CASSPGGLQGSRRVYGYTF.